The 18 T cell receptor beta chains below were found in one sample sequenced in a study of T cell repertoires in cytomegalovirus infection. No cognate antigen is known for these TCRs. TCRdb passed the reads through MiXCR, listing each CDR3 protein once. Altogether about 83,000 distinct CDR3 sequences are present, 25% to 35% being singletons, with the ten largest covering 65% to 75%. The sample was CD8+ T cells from cultured PBMCs, taken from culture after CMV antigen stimulation. These receptors all stem from a human donor in good health (CMV status not recorded). Some clones in this sample may be carry-over from other donors' samples.

The gene calls are TRBV4-1 and TRBJ2-1, with 9 positions matching TRBD1. CDR1 and CDR2 (germline): MGHRA, YSYEKL. V was clipped by 3 bases and J by 0 bases; unmatched bases: 3. The CDR3 spans 16 residues. CDR3 sequence: CASSQGQGPSYNEQFF. The DNA of the CDR3 is TGCGCCAGCAGCCAGGGACAGGGCCCCTCCTACAATGAGCAGTTCTTC.

At least ten counts were recorded for this clonotype. This chain uses TRBV4-1 with TRBJ2-2; TRBD1 agrees at 10 bases. The J segment lost 6 bases and the V segment lost 4 bases, leaving 5 bases of the junction unmatched. Germline-derived CDR1 and CDR2 are MGHRA and YSYEKL. The CDR3 totals 15 residues. The CDR3 nucleotides are TGCGCCAGCAGCCTCCCGGGACAGGGGCCCGGGGAGCTGTTTTTT. It translates to CASSLPGQGPGELFF.

Only a few counts were recorded for this clonotype. The chain uses TRBV28 and TRBJ1-1, with 8 bases fitting TRBD1. Unmatched junction bases numbered 5, after V lost 4 bases and J lost 7 bases. CDR1 and CDR2 (germline): MDHEN, SYDVKM. CDR3 size: 13 residues. CDR3 coding DNA: TGTGCCAGCAGTTCCAGGGGGCTAGGTGAAGCTTTCTTT. Its protein is CASSSRGLGEAFF.

This clonotype was observed at least ten times. The chain links TRBV12-3 or TRBV12-4 to TRBJ2-2; possibly TRBD1 or TRBD2 for D (5 bases each). Deletions cut 3 bases from V and 4 bases from J, with 9 bases between. This CDR3 has 14 residues. The CDR3: CASSLHGATGELFF. In DNA form, the CDR3 reads TGTGCCAGCAGTTTGCACGGGGCCACCGGGGAGCTGTTTTTT.

This clonotype has only a few counts. The gene calls are TRBV27 and TRBJ1-6, with 10 bases fitting TRBD1. Trimming removed 4 bases from V and 9 bases from J; junction bases left unmatched: 6. Germline CDR1 MNHEY, CDR2 SMNVEV (reference sequence). The CDR3 consists of 15 residues. The chain's CDR3 is CASSSGTGAGSPLHF. The CDR3 bases are TGTGCCAGCAGTTCCGGGACAGGGGCGGGTTCACCCCTCCACTTT.

The chain joins TRBV4-2 to TRBJ1-6; 7 bases match TRBD1. CDR3 length: 16 amino acids. The V gene's germline CDR1 is LGHNA and CDR2 YNFKEQ. The ends lost 3 bases at V and 2 bases at J; junction bases unmatched: 4. CDR3 sequence (DNA): TGTGCCAGCAGCCACCGGGACAGCGCCTATAATTCACCCCTCCACTTT. Translated: CASSHRDSAYNSPLHF.

This clonotype was seen many times. The chain combines TRBV20-1 with TRBJ2-7; the D call may be TRBD1 or TRBD2 (5 bases each). Germline-derived CDR1 and CDR2 are DFQATT and SNEGSKA (reference sequence). V was pared by 1 base and J by 4 bases, with 17 bases between. The CDR3 length is 15 residues. The DNA of the CDR3 is TGCAGTGCTAGAGTCTGGGACGCGAGCTCTTACGAGCAGTACTTC. Its translation is CSARVWDASSYEQYF.

The chain has TRBV10-2 and TRBJ2-2; D may be TRBD1 (5 bases). Between the trimmed V and J ends, which lost 7 bases and 2 bases, there was a span of 11 bases. The germline V gene encodes CDR1 WSHSY and CDR2 SAAADI. The CDR3 runs to 14 residues. Here the CDR3 reads CASNAGINTGELFF. In DNA form, the CDR3 reads TGCGCCAGCAATGCAGGGATAAACACCGGGGAGCTGTTTTTT.

The V call is TRBV7-9, the J call TRBJ2-5; 8 positions agree with TRBD2. Germline V gives CDR1 SEHNR, CDR2 FQNEAQ (reference sequence). V shed 5 bases, J shed 4 bases, and the junction held 3 bases outside the gene matches. The CDR3 is made up of 13 amino acids. CDR3 in amino acids: CASSPTSVETQYF. The CDR3 DNA reads TGTGCCAGCAGCCCGACTAGCGTAGAGACCCAGTACTTC.

This clonotype was counted many times. The chain joins TRBV29-1 to TRBJ2-5, with TRBD2 as a possible D gene (5 bases). Germline V gene data show CDR1 as SQVTM and CDR2 as ANQGSEA. Trimming removed 0 bases from V and 5 bases from J, with 10 bases in between. The CDR3 is made up of 13 amino acids. The CDR3 DNA reads TGCAGCGTTGAAGAGGAGACGGGGGAGACCCAGTACTTC. Its translation is CSVEEETGETQYF.

V usage is TRBV5-1 and J usage is TRBJ1-5; D is unclear. The CDR3 loop spans 13 amino acids. The V gene's germline CDR1 is SGHRS and CDR2 YFSETQ. Deletions cut 2 bases from V and 10 bases from J, with 13 bases between. CDR3 loop: CASSFGPHVPQHF. In DNA, the CDR3 is TGCGCCAGCAGCTTCGGGCCTCATGTTCCCCAGCATTTT. The whole variable domain, remainder taken from reference TRBV5-1 and TRBJ1-5, is KAGVTQTPRYLIKTRGQQVTLSCSPISGHRSVSWYQQTPGQGLQFLFEYFSETQRNKGNFPGRFSGRQFSNSRSEMNVSTLELGDSALYLCASSFGPHVPQHFGDGTRLSIL.

This clonotype turned up a few times. The chain couples TRBV4-1 to TRBJ2-4, with D possibly TRBD2 on 5 matching bases. CDR3 length: 16 residues. The V end lost 0 bases, the J end lost 5 bases, and 14 bases lay between the germline ends. Germline-derived CDR1 and CDR2 are MGHRA and YSYEKL. In DNA, the CDR3 is TGCGCCAGCAGCCAAGAGTGGACTGCCCCGGAAAACATTCAGTACTTC. Translated: CASSQEWTAPENIQYF.

This clonotype showed up many times. The rearrangement uses TRBV4-1 and TRBJ2-1; 8 bases align to TRBD2. Germline-derived CDR1 and CDR2 are MGHRA and YSYEKL. The trim removed 2 bases at V and 9 bases at J, leaving 6 bases unmatched. The CDR3 is made up of 14 amino acids. The CDR3 spells CASSQPGLAGEQFF. For the CDR3, the DNA is TGCGCCAGCAGCCAACCAGGACTAGCTGGTGAGCAGTTCTTC.

V is TRBV10-2 and J is TRBJ2-5; perhaps TRBD1 as D (5 bases). The CDR3 has 14 amino acids. CDR1 and CDR2 from the germline V gene are WSHSY and SAAADI. The V gene lost 2 bases and the J gene lost 2 bases, with 9 bases spanning the gap. DNA for the CDR3: TGCGCCAGCAGTGAGATACAGGCTCAAGAGACCCAGTACTTC. Residues: CASSEIQAQETQYF.

This clonotype was seen just once. V gene TRBV14 combines with J gene TRBJ2-7; D unclear. V shed 5 bases and J shed 3 bases, with 5 bases lying between them. Germline CDR1 and CDR2: SGHDN and FVKESK. This CDR3 is built from 11 residues. The CDR3 DNA reads as TGTGCCAGCAGCGACAACTACGAGCAGTACTTC. Translation: CASSDNYEQYF.

The chain uses TRBV6-6 and TRBJ2-2; 9 positions agree with TRBD1. V shed 2 bases, J shed 4 bases, and the junction held 2 bases outside the gene matches. The germline CDR1 and CDR2 sequences are MNHNY and SVGAGI (reference sequence). The length of the CDR3 is 15 residues. The chain's CDR3 is CASSYGTGSTGELFF. In DNA, the CDR3 is TGTGCCAGCAGTTACGGGACAGGGAGCACCGGGGAGCTGTTTTTT.

In this sample, this clonotype turned up many times. The J gene is TRBJ2-3, the V gene TRBV12-3 or TRBV12-4; 7 bases fit TRBD1. This CDR3 region has 14 residues. Trimming cost V 7 bases and J 3 bases; bases outside gene matches: 7. The CDR3 DNA sequence: TGTGCCAGCAACCCGACAGGGTCGACAGATACGCAGTATTTT. Amino acid sequence: CASNPTGSTDTQYF.

CDR3 amino acids: CASSFGLFNEQFF. The CDR3 bases are TGTGCCAGCAGTTTTGGCCTATTCAATGAGCAGTTCTTC. This chain uses TRBV12-3 or TRBV12-4 with TRBJ2-1; D gene uncertain. This CDR3 contains 13 residues. Trimming cost V 3 bases and J 6 bases, with 9 bases left between them.